Given below is one T cell receptor (beta chain) in context. There is no known antigen for this receptor. No much larger clone is present one base from it, and per-base qualities are unavailable. This record belongs to a study of graft-versus-host responses after intestinal transplantation (dated by TCRdb to the early 2020s). With respect to the entire study: The transplants that recipients got were multivisceral, liver-intestinal, or isolated intestinal. Alloreactive clones were identified by sequencing pre-transplant mixed lymphocyte reaction products and comparing these products with unstimulated pre-transplant donor and recipient T cells. Bulk TCR-beta CDR3 sequencing was used to track graft-versus-host and host-versus-graft alloreactive T cell clones in the graft, circulation and bone marrow after intestinal transplantation. Donor T cell macrochimerism was defined as a peak of at least 4% donor T cells among recipient peripheral blood mononuclear cells. Of the 20 to 30 intestinal transplant recipients enrolled in the cohort, one of whom was a retransplant, a few patients without pretransplant specimens were excluded. Rather than being sequenced by the commercial service, samples from three later patients were sequenced in-house on an Illumina MiSeq and processed with MiXCR. All recipients received anti-thymocyte globulin induction followed by maintenance tacrolimus and steroids for about three years. What the work shows at the level of the full study, not this receptor alone: The conclusions were limited by the relatively low number and heterogeneity of the intestinal transplant patients. In patients with donor T cell macrochimerism, the allografts had high GvH to HvG T cell clonal ratios. Early after transplant, peak levels of circulating GvH clones were found to be associated with declines in HvG clones. GvH clones were detected in recipient bone marrow, and some of these GvH clones were observed earlier in ileal mucosa or blood, consistent with an intestinal mucosal origin.

Receptor libraries were prepared by the immunoSEQ multiplex PCR assay. For most patients, genomic DNA was subjected to high-throughput TCR-beta CDR3 sequencing by Adaptive Biotechnologies. Turning to the authors' computational methods: Adaptive's ImmunoSEQ software was the source of the TCR sequencing data for 15 to 20 patients, while a few other patients were processed with MiXCR and VDJtools. CDR3 nucleotide sequences shared by donor and recipient were removed because the origin of these sequences could not be assigned. Alloreactive clones required at least 2-fold expansion over unstimulated cells and minimum CFSE-low frequency of 0.002% (template counts) or 0.001% (read counts). Clones detected in sequenced pre-transplant spleen, lymph node, or MLR CFSE-low populations of the donor or recipient were defined as mappable. The cumulative frequency of alloreactive clones was calculated as a percentage of all sequences, weighted by copy number. TCRdb obtained this table from immuneACCESS and retained in-frame rearrangements with V and J assigned. These tables miss some clones; where compared with another copy, unresolved V genes account for less than half of the shortfall, and the remainder is unexplained. V and J calls and clone size follow that table, whereas D and trimming were derived from the DNA. The sample records approximately 8,200 clones, roughly four fifths of which are singletons. The ten largest clonotypes hold about 13% of the sample.

Intraepithelial and lamina propria lymphocytes were isolated from graft specimens using dithiothreitol, EDTA incubations and collagenase D digestion. Bulk TCR-beta sequencing was performed on serial intestinal graft biopsy specimens collected as late as 600 days after transplant. Ends trimmed: V by 1 base, J by 2 bases; bases unmatched to a gene: 14. The germline V gene encodes CDR1 GTSNPN and CDR2 SVGIG (reference sequence). The CDR3 covers 18 residues, taking in both the cysteine and the phenylalanine. Only the CDR3 DNA is retained, 54 bases long and in frame from the first base. The source material was ileum tissue, sampled about 230 days after intestinal transplant. The TCR comes from a human patient who received an intestinal transplant, so some T cells may come from the graft donor. The V and J genes are TRBV30 and TRBJ1-5, with TRBD1 identical over 7 junction bases. Here the CDR3 is given as CAWSARVETGYRNQPQHF. At the DNA level, the sequence is TGTGCCTGGAGTGCACGGGTTGAGACAGGGTATCGCAATCAGCCCCAGCATTTT.